These 25 T cell receptor beta chains were sequenced from one sample in a study of shared T cell receptors in the human thymus. Repertoires were generated with immunoSEQ multiplex PCR, while TCRdb's copy carries only in-frame clones and drops some. The table has a few hundred thousand clones, roughly 94% seen once; the top ten hold roughly 0.02%. The specimen was thymocytes. Receptor source: a human donor.

The chain combines TRBV15 with TRBJ2-3; 7 positions agree with TRBD2. V trimming: 1 base; J trimming: 0 bases; junction bases outside the gene matches: 4. Germline V lookup: CDR1 LNHNV, CDR2 YYDKDF (reference sequence). CDR3 length: 16 residues. CDR3 sequence: CATSRGSGGSTDTQYF. The CDR3 DNA is TGTGCCACCAGCAGAGGGTCGGGAGGAAGCACAGATACGCAGTATTTT.

The chain recombines TRBV7-9 with TRBJ2-3; no clear D gene. Germline V gene lookup returns CDR1 SEHNR and CDR2 FQNEAQ (reference sequence). The CDR3 sequence is 12 residues long. The ends were cut back, 3 bases at V and 6 bases at J, with 7 bases in the middle. Written as DNA, the CDR3 is TGTGCCAGCAGCTTGGTGGTGGATACGCAGTATTTT. Translation: CASSLVVDTQYF. Filled out from reference TRBV7-9 and TRBJ2-3, the complete variable domain reads DTGVSQNPRHKITKRGQNVTFRCDPISEHNRLYWYRQTLGQGPEFLTYFQNEAQLEKSRLLSDRFSAERPKGSFSTLEIQRTEQGDSAMYLCASSLVVDTQYFGPGTRLTVL.

CDR3 region: CASSPSTGGSYNEQFF. Written as DNA, the CDR3 is TGTGCCAGCAGCCCCTCAACAGGGGGCTCCTACAATGAGCAGTTCTTC. The J gene is TRBJ2-1, the V gene TRBV7-9, with 8 bases matching TRBD1. The trim removed 5 bases at V and 0 bases at J, leaving 6 bases unmatched. CDR1 and CDR2 (germline): SEHNR, FQNEAQ (reference sequence). The CDR3 covers 16 residues. Full variable domain (missing parts from reference TRBV7-9 and TRBJ2-1): DTGVSQNPRHKITKRGQNVTFRCDPISEHNRLYWYRQTLGQGPEFLTYFQNEAQLEKSRLLSDRFSAERPKGSFSTLEIQRTEQGDSAMYLCASSPSTGGSYNEQFFGPGTRLTVL.

The rearrangement uses TRBV5-6 and TRBJ2-7; weak D call: TRBD2 (5 bases). Germline CDR1 reads SGHDT; CDR2 reads YYEEEE. The CDR3 is 18 amino acids. V lost 0 bases to trimming and J lost 4 bases, with 23 bases between them. The CDR3 here is CASSLAPVIRGSGYEQYF. The DNA of the CDR3 is TGTGCCAGCAGCTTGGCCCCCGTAATACGAGGGAGTGGTTACGAGCAGTACTTC.

This clone was counted a single time. This sequence joins TRBV19 and TRBJ1-3; D possibly corresponds to TRBD1 (6 bases). CDR3 length equals 17 residues. Deletions cut 3 bases from V and 1 base from J, with 16 bases between. Germline values: CDR1 LNHDA, CDR2 SQIVND (reference sequence). CDR3 coding DNA: TGTGCCAGTAGTATCCGTTCCCGAACAGGGTCTGGAAACACCATATATTTT. It encodes CASSIRSRTGSGNTIYF.

This sequence joins TRBV18 and TRBJ2-1; 10 positions match TRBD1. With V trimmed by 1 base and J by 6 bases, 12 bases remained unmatched. The CDR3 is 18 amino acids. Germline V gene data show CDR1 as KGHSH and CDR2 as LQKENI. The CDR3 reads CASSPLVMHGTGVNEQFF. The CDR3 DNA is TGTGCCAGCTCACCACTGGTCATGCACGGGACAGGGGTCAATGAGCAGTTCTTC.

The gene calls are TRBV11-3 and TRBJ2-1, with a possible D match to TRBD2 (6 bases). Germline V gene sequence: CDR1 SGHNT, CDR2 YENEEA. The CDR3 consists of 13 residues. The V and J ends lost 2 bases and 9 bases respectively, with 11 bases between them. CDR3: CASSLQLEGEQFF. Here the CDR3 DNA reads TGTGCCAGCAGCTTACAGCTGGAGGGTGAGCAGTTCTTC.

The rearrangement joins TRBV27 to TRBJ2-1, with 8 bases that match TRBD2. After removal of 3 bases from V and 7 bases from J, the junction contained 14 bases not matched to a gene. Germline V CDR1 and CDR2: MNHEY, SMNVEV (reference sequence). The CDR3 extends over 17 amino acids. CDR3 residues: CASSLRSGMVEGNEQFF. As DNA, the CDR3 is TGTGCCAGCAGTTTGCGTAGCGGGATGGTGGAGGGAAATGAGCAGTTCTTC.

The chain has TRBV30 and TRBJ2-3; D unresolved. Trimming took off 4 bases at V and 7 bases at J, with 18 bases between the two ends. This CDR3 contains 14 residues. Germline CDR1 reads GTSNPN; CDR2 reads SVGIG (reference sequence). The CDR3 DNA is TGTGCCTGGAACCCCCCCGTCTCTTTCCATACGCAGTATTTT. Encoded protein: CAWNPPVSFHTQYF.

J is TRBJ2-6 and V is TRBV6-6; D tentatively fits TRBD1 or TRBD2 (5 bases each). V was clipped by 0 bases and J by 2 bases, with 5 bases between them. Germline CDR1 and CDR2: MNHNY and SVGAGI (reference sequence). The CDR3 is made up of 15 amino acids. This CDR3 is CASSYSGAGANVLTF. The CDR3 DNA reads TGTGCCAGCAGTTACTCGGGGGCTGGGGCCAACGTCCTGACTTTC.

The chain joins TRBV21-1 to TRBJ1-2. TRBV21-1 counts as a pseudogene. The CDR3 spans 15 residues. CDR3 sequence reads: CASSKPGWAAEGYTF. CDR3 nucleotide sequence: TGTGCCAGCAGCAAACCCGGCTGGGCGGCGGAGGGCTACACCTTC.

The chain has TRBV5-1 and TRBJ2-5; TRBD2 matches at 9 bases. Trimming cost V 3 bases and J 0 bases; bases outside gene matches: 3. CDR1 is SGHRS, CDR2 YFSETQ, per germline. The CDR3 length is 15 residues. The CDR3 region is CASSWGTSYQETQYF. The CDR3 coding sequence is TGCGCCAGCAGCTGGGGGACTAGCTACCAAGAGACCCAGTACTTC.

This rearrangement joins TRBV6-1 to TRBJ1-2; D perhaps matches TRBD1 (5 bases). CDR1 is MNHNS and CDR2 is SASEGT in the germline V gene. V was cut by 10 bases and J by 4 bases, with 22 bases left in between. This CDR3 contains 15 residues. CDR3 protein: CATAFIQGHGYGYTF. DNA for the CDR3: TGTGCCACCGCATTCATCCAGGGTCACGGCTATGGCTACACCTTC.

This sequence joins TRBV7-9 and TRBJ2-1, with 10 bases matching TRBD2. Trimming at V came to 8 bases and at J to 1 base, leaving 5 bases not matched to a gene. The CDR3 length is 15 residues. Looked up from germline, CDR1 is SEHNR and CDR2 is FQNEAQ (reference sequence). The CDR3, as DNA: TGTGCCAGCCGAATAGCGGGAGGATCCTACAATGAGCAGTTCTTC. Protein product: CASRIAGGSYNEQFF.

The V gene is TRBV5-1, the J gene TRBJ2-1; 10 bases are a match to TRBD1. The CDR3 has 14 residues. Per the germline V gene, CDR1 is SGHRS and CDR2 is YFSETQ. V was pared by 4 bases and J by 5 bases, with 3 bases of the junction left unmatched. The CDR3 is CASSGQGGDNEQFF. CDR3 sequence (DNA): TGCGCCAGCAGCGGACAGGGGGGCGACAATGAGCAGTTCTTC.

The rearrangement joins TRBV7-6 to TRBJ2-5, with D perhaps matching TRBD1 or TRBD2 (5 bases each). V lost 5 bases and J lost 5, with 15 bases in between. Germline assignment: CDR1 SGHVS and CDR2 FNYEAQ. The CDR3 covers 14 residues. The CDR3 sequence is CASSAQGVLETQYF. As DNA, the CDR3 is TGTGCCAGCAGCGCCCAGGGAGTGTTGGAGACCCAGTACTTC.

For the CDR3, the DNA is TGTGCCATCAGTGAGGCGCTGAGGACAGATACGCAGTATTTT. It yields the protein CAISEALRTDTQYF. The chain employs TRBV10-3 and TRBJ2-3; D not resolved. The length of the CDR3 is 14 residues. V was trimmed by 2 bases and J by 3 bases, leaving 9 bases between them. Germline CDR1 is ENHRY and CDR2 is SYGVKD.

This clone was found once. The V and J genes are TRBV11-1 and TRBJ2-1; D gene ambiguous. Germline V gene lookup returns CDR1 SGHAT and CDR2 FQDESV (reference sequence). The CDR3 length is 13 residues. V lost 1 base, J lost 5 bases, and 6 bases lay in between. CDR3 amino acids: CASSLGPNNEQFF. The CDR3 nucleotides read TGTGCCAGCAGCTTAGGACCGAACAATGAGCAGTTCTTC. Looking up the rest from reference TRBV11-1 and TRBJ2-1 gives the full variable domain: EAEVAQSPRYKITEKSQAVAFWCDPISGHATLYWYRQILGQGPELLVQFQDESVVDDSQLPKDRFSAERLKGVDSTLKIQPAELGDSAMYLCASSLGPNNEQFFGPGTRLTVL.

This chain connects TRBV15 to TRBJ2-7; 13 nucleotides agree with TRBD2. The J segment lost 7 bases and the V segment lost 5 bases, leaving 11 bases of the junction unmatched. The CDR3 runs 16 residues. Germline V lookup: CDR1 LNHNV, CDR2 YYDKDF (reference sequence). The CDR3 DNA sequence: TGTGCCACCAGCGGGGGTGGGACTAGCGGGATGTGGGAGCAGTACTTC. The encoded protein is CATSGGGTSGMWEQYF.

V and J are TRBV19 and TRBJ1-4; the D gene is possibly TRBD1 (6 bases). The CDR3 extends over 14 amino acids. CDR1 LNHDA and CDR2 SQIVND come from the germline V gene (reference sequence). With 7 bases removed from V and 7 bases from J, the gap between germline ends came to 16 bases. The CDR3 loop reads CASKGRGPGEKLFF. The CDR3, as DNA: TGTGCCAGTAAGGGGCGGGGGCCGGGTGAAAAACTGTTTTTT. Complete variable domain (other parts from reference TRBV19 and TRBJ1-4): DGGITQSPKYLFRKEGQNVTLSCEQNLNHDAMYWYRQDPGQGLRLIYYSQIVNDFQKGDIAEGYSVSREKKESFPLTVTSAQKNPTAFYLCASKGRGPGEKLFFGSGTQLSVL.

The chain has TRBV18 and TRBJ2-5; no clear D gene. Germline V lookup: CDR1 KGHSH, CDR2 LQKENI. CDR3 length: 15 residues. With 8 bases removed from V and 2 bases from J, the gap between germline ends came to 18 bases. CDR3 bases: TGTGCCAGCGACGACCGAGTAAAGATTCAAGAGACCCAGTACTTC. Protein product: CASDDRVKIQETQYF.

The chain joins TRBV4-1 to TRBJ1-1; no definite D call. The germline gives CDR1 MGHRA, CDR2 YSYEKL. This CDR3 is built from 13 residues. The V end lost 1 base, the J end lost 1 base, and 4 bases lay between the germline ends. This CDR3 is CASSQGKNTEAFF. The CDR3 DNA reads as TGCGCCAGCAGCCAAGGAAAGAACACTGAAGCTTTCTTT.

CDR3 region: CASSVVDNEKLFF. CDR3 nucleotides: TGTGCCAGCAGCGTAGTTGATAATGAAAAACTGTTTTTT. V gene TRBV9 combines with J gene TRBJ1-4; no reliable D call. The length of the CDR3 is 13 residues. The germline CDR1 and CDR2 sequences are SGDLS and YYNGEE. Trimming removed 0 bases from V and 4 bases from J, with 4 bases in between.

This clone has just one count. This sequence joins TRBV25-1 and TRBJ2-5; a possible D gene is TRBD1 (6 bases). Germline lookup yields CDR1 MGHDK and CDR2 SYGVNS. The V gene lost 5 bases and the J gene lost 9 bases, with 22 bases spanning the gap. This CDR3 is built from 15 residues. The chain's CDR3 is CASSCRQAAGEAQYF. CDR3 bases: TGTGCCAGCAGTTGCAGACAGGCCGCCGGCGAGGCCCAGTACTTC.

V is TRBV6-7 and J is TRBJ1-5; possible D gene TRBD1, 6 bases. TRBV6-7 is flagged as an ORF with uncertain function. This CDR3 has 15 residues. Trimming left V 0 bases short and J 6 bases short, with 12 bases between. The CDR3 sequence is CASSYSTGLGQPQHF. CDR3 nucleotides: TGTGCCAGCAGTTACTCGACAGGCTTGGGTCAGCCCCAGCATTTT.